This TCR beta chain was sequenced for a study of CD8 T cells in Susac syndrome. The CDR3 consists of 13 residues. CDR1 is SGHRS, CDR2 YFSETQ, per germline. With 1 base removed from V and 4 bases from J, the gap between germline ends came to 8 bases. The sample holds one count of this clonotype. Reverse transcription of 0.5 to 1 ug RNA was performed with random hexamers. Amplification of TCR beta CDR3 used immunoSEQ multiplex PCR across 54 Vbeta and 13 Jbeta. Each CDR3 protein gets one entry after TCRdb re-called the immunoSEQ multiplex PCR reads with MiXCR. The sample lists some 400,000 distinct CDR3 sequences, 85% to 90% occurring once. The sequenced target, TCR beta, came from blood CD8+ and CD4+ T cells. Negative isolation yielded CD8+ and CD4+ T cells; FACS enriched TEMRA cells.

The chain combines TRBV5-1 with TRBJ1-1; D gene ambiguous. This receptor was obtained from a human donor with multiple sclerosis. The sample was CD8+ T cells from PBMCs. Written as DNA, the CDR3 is TGCGCCAGCAGCTTGTTGGAGGTCACTGAAGCTTTCTTT. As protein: CASSLLEVTEAFF.